The 6 T cell receptor beta chains presented below share a single source sample, sequenced in a study of blood T cell repertoires in COVID-19. The assay was immunoSEQ multiplex PCR, and TCRdb's table has in-frame clones only and misses some. The sample shows roughly 240,000 clones, roughly 85% of them seen only once. Specimen: peripheral blood. These receptors were obtained from a man aged 50 to 59 with COVID-19, enrolled during active disease.

The genes are TRBV4-3 and TRBJ2-1; 7 nucleotides line up with TRBD1. The CDR3 spans 13 residues. The germline V gene encodes CDR1 LGHNA and CDR2 YSLEER. With 4 bases clipped from V and 6 bases from J, the junction kept 3 bases outside the gene matches. Here the CDR3 reads CASSRTGPNEQFF. The CDR3 region has the DNA TGCGCCAGCAGCCGGACAGGCCCCAATGAGCAGTTCTTC.

This rearrangement joins TRBV19 to TRBJ2-1; 11 nucleotides agree with TRBD1. Germline assignment: CDR1 LNHDA and CDR2 SQIVND (reference sequence). This CDR3 contains 17 residues. The J segment lost 5 bases and the V segment lost 5 bases, leaving 11 bases of the junction unmatched. DNA of the CDR3: TGTGCCAGTAGTGATGACCTTTGGACAGGGGGCAACAATGAGCAGTTCTTC. Its protein is CASSDDLWTGGNNEQFF.

The rearrangement links TRBV5-4 to TRBJ1-2; TRBD1 is a possible D gene (5 bases). Germline-derived CDR1 and CDR2 are SGHNT and YYREEE (reference sequence). This CDR3 region has 13 residues. V was trimmed by 1 base and J by 2 bases, leaving 6 bases between them. The CDR3 region has the DNA TGTGCCAGCAGCTTGAAGGGGAACTATGGCTACACCTTC. Residues: CASSLKGNYGYTF.

The chain employs TRBV19 and TRBJ2-7, with 9 bases that match TRBD1. Germline V gives CDR1 LNHDA, CDR2 SQIVND (reference sequence). The CDR3 extends over 15 amino acids. Trimming removed 4 bases from V and 3 bases from J; junction bases left unmatched: 7. The CDR3 sequence: CASSTNPGQGYEQYF. The CDR3 nucleotides read TGTGCCAGTAGTACTAATCCGGGACAGGGCTACGAGCAGTACTTC.

Only one count was recorded for this clone. The genes are TRBV13 and TRBJ2-2, with TRBD1 matching 10 bases. Trimming took 4 bases from V and 5 from J; bases not matched to a gene: 4. The CDR3 consists of 15 residues. Germline assignment: CDR1 PRHDT and CDR2 FYEKMQ (reference sequence). The CDR3 coding sequence is TGTGCCAGCAGCTACGACAGGGGGCGAACCGGGGAGCTGTTTTTT. Translated: CASSYDRGRTGELFF.

The chain uses TRBV19 and TRBJ2-1; 9 bases map to TRBD1. The CDR3 loop spans 14 amino acids. Looked up from germline, CDR1 is LNHDA and CDR2 is SQIVND (reference sequence). V dropped 8 bases and J dropped 5; count of bases not matched to a gene: 7. The CDR3: CASRRDRAHNEQFF. DNA of the CDR3: TGTGCCAGTCGCCGGGACAGGGCACACAATGAGCAGTTCTTC.